This is a list of T cell receptor beta chains from one sample in a study of shared clonotypes between healthy human individuals. Sequencing used immunoSEQ multiplex PCR; TCRdb keeps in-frame clones, though not all of them. The sample has about 2,500,000 clones, roughly nine tenths seen once. Sequencing input: naive CD4+ T cells sorted from blood. These receptors all come from a young man in good health. CDR3s include the opening cysteine and the closing phenylalanine or tryptophan. Each record gives: V gene, D gene, J gene, clone size, CDR3 protein, CDR3 DNA. D genes are given only for firm matches. The size entry is marked missing in some rows and otherwise reads once, few, many or a size class.

V: TRBV11-2; D: TRBD2; J: TRBJ2-7; size: -; CDR3: CASSFSLAGGYEQYF; DNA: TGTGCCAGCAGCTTCTCACTAGCGGGAGGCTACGAGCAGTACTTC
V: TRBV19; D: -; J: TRBJ2-2; size: -; CDR3: CATRNIGGKLFF; DNA: TGTGCCACCCGGAATATCGGCGGGAAGCTGTTTTTT
V: TRBV7-2; D: TRBD2; J: TRBJ2-1; size: -; CDR3: CASSSRREVSQFF; DNA: TGTGCCAGCAGCTCTAGGCGGGAGGTTTCGCAGTTCTTC
V: TRBV5-4; D: TRBD1; J: TRBJ2-7; size: -; CDR3: CASSGGQGAVEQYF; DNA: TGTGCCAGCAGCGGGGGACAGGGGGCGGTCGAGCAGTACTTC
V: TRBV10-3; D: -; J: TRBJ2-1; size: -; CDR3: CAISVDLRVEVNEQFF; DNA: TGTGCCATCAGCGTTGACTTGCGGGTGGAGGTCAATGAGCAGTTCTTC
V: TRBV30; D: -; J: TRBJ2-5; size: once; CDR3: CAWSDWEETQYF; DNA: TGTGCCTGGAGTGATTGGGAAGAGACCCAGTACTTC
V: TRBV6-5; D: -; J: TRBJ1-1; size: once; CDR3: CVTTGGLNTEAFF; DNA: TGTGTGACGACGGGGGGCCTGAACACTGAAGCTTTCTTT
V: TRBV30; D: -; J: TRBJ2-3; size: few; CDR3: CAWSRSDTQYF; DNA: TGTGCCTGGAGCCGATCAGATACGCAGTATTTT
V: TRBV11-2; D: -; J: TRBJ1-6; size: -; CDR3: CASSPPTTLPNSPLHF; DNA: TGTGCCAGTAGCCCCCCCACGACCCTCCCTAATTCACCCCTCCACTTT
V: TRBV10-3; D: -; J: TRBJ2-4; size: few; CDR3: CAISDLRVQYF; DNA: TGTGCCATCAGTGATCTCCGGGTGCAGTACTTC
V: TRBV2; D: TRBD2; J: TRBJ2-5; size: -; CDR3: CATGTSGGAQETQYF; DNA: TGTGCCACCGGGACTAGCGGGGGGGCCCAAGAGACCCAGTACTTC
V: TRBV30; D: -; J: TRBJ1-6; size: -; CDR3: CAWSLGGGRANSPLHF; DNA: TGTGCCTGGAGCCTAGGAGGGGGGCGGGCTAATTCACCCCTCCACTTT
V: TRBV7-2; D: TRBD2; J: TRBJ2-7; size: once; CDR3: CASRPRTSGSYEQYF; DNA: TGTGCCAGCAGACCGCGGACTAGCGGTTCCTACGAGCAGTACTTC
V: TRBV11-2; D: -; J: TRBJ1-3; size: -; CDR3: CASSPLSAQVSGNTIYF; DNA: TGTGCCAGCAGCCCCCTCTCGGCACAGGTCTCTGGAAACACCATATATTTT
V: TRBV7-9; D: -; J: TRBJ2-7; size: -; CDR3: CASSTGFYEQYF; DNA: TGTGCCAGCAGCACAGGGTTTTACGAGCAGTACTTC
V: TRBV19; D: -; J: TRBJ2-2; size: -; CDR3: CASKTSALNTGELFF; DNA: TGTGCCAGTAAGACGTCAGCGTTGAACACCGGGGAGCTGTTTTTT
V: TRBV5-1; D: TRBD1; J: TRBJ1-3; size: -; CDR3: CASSETGTGGNTIYF; DNA: TGCGCCAGCAGCGAGACAGGGACTGGCGGAAACACCATATATTTT
V: TRBV11-2; D: TRBD2; J: TRBJ2-7; size: -; CDR3: CASSSLAGDEQYF; DNA: TGTGCCAGCAGCTCCCTAGCGGGAGACGAGCAGTACTTC
V: TRBV28; D: -; J: TRBJ2-1; size: -; CDR3: CASSLVLSSYNEQFF; DNA: TGTGCCAGCAGTTTAGTTTTGAGCTCCTACAATGAGCAGTTCTTC
V: TRBV27; D: -; J: TRBJ2-7; size: -; CDR3: CASSTRGGNYEQYF; DNA: TGTGCCAGCAGTACCCGTGGGGGCAACTACGAGCAGTACTTC
V: TRBV5-1; D: TRBD1; J: TRBJ2-3; size: -; CDR3: CASSPQVRGQGTDTQYF; DNA: TGCGCCAGCAGCCCTCAAGTCAGGGGACAGGGAACAGATACGCAGTATTTT
V: TRBV7-3; D: -; J: TRBJ2-2; size: once; CDR3: CASRTAMNSGELFF; DNA: TGTGCCAGCAGGACAGCCATGAACAGCGGGGAGCTGTTTTTT
V: TRBV7-8; D: -; J: TRBJ2-3; size: -; CDR3: CASRGRETDTQYF; DNA: TGTGCCAGCCGAGGACGGGAAACAGATACGCAGTATTTT
V: TRBV18; D: TRBD1; J: TRBJ2-7; size: -; CDR3: CASSPSSGTGGARQYF; DNA: TGTGCCAGCTCACCATCATCCGGGACAGGGGGCGCGCGGCAGTACTTC
V: TRBV19; D: -; J: TRBJ2-4; size: -; CDR3: CAQRRGPKNIQYF; DNA: TGTGCCCAAAGGAGGGGTCCCAAAAACATTCAGTACTTC
V: TRBV7-8; D: TRBD2; J: TRBJ2-3; size: -; CDR3: CASSPVWAGGPGDTQYF; DNA: TGTGCCAGCAGCCCCGTATGGGCGGGGGGGCCGGGAGATACGCAGTATTTT
V: TRBV5-1; D: -; J: TRBJ1-5; size: -; CDR3: CASSLGDNKSNQPQHF; DNA: TGCGCCAGCAGCTTGGGTGACAACAAGAGCAATCAGCCCCAGCATTTT
V: TRBV6-1; D: TRBD1; J: TRBJ2-7; size: -; CDR3: CASSFDRASYEQYF; DNA: TGTGCCAGCAGCTTCGACAGGGCCTCCTACGAGCAGTACTTC
V: TRBV6-5; D: -; J: TRBJ1-1; size: -; CDR3: CASIETWGREAFF; DNA: TGTGCCAGCATTGAAACATGGGGACGTGAAGCTTTCTTT
V: TRBV5-5; D: -; J: TRBJ2-3; size: -; CDR3: CASSLARLPDTQYF; DNA: TGTGCCAGCAGCTTGGCCAGGTTGCCAGATACGCAGTATTTT
V: TRBV5-1; D: TRBD2; J: TRBJ2-1; size: -; CDR3: CASSQGTSGGFNEQFF; DNA: TGCGCCAGCAGCCAAGGGACTAGCGGGGGTTTCAATGAGCAGTTCTTC
V: TRBV7-9; D: -; J: TRBJ1-2; size: once; CDR3: CASSLVSNYGYTF; DNA: TGTGCCAGCAGCTTAGTTTCTAACTATGGCTACACCTTC
V: TRBV30; D: -; J: TRBJ2-5; size: once; CDR3: CAWSVARTPLQETQYF; DNA: TGTGCCTGGAGTGTTGCCCGGACACCTTTACAAGAGACCCAGTACTTC
V: TRBV7-2; D: -; J: TRBJ2-3; size: -; CDR3: CASSLEDTLTQYF; DNA: TGTGCCAGCAGCTTAGAAGACACCTTAACGCAGTATTTT
V: TRBV5-4; D: TRBD1; J: TRBJ1-2; size: -; CDR3: CASSLVGQGVYGYTF; DNA: TGTGCCAGCAGCTTGGTGGGACAGGGAGTTTATGGCTACACCTTC